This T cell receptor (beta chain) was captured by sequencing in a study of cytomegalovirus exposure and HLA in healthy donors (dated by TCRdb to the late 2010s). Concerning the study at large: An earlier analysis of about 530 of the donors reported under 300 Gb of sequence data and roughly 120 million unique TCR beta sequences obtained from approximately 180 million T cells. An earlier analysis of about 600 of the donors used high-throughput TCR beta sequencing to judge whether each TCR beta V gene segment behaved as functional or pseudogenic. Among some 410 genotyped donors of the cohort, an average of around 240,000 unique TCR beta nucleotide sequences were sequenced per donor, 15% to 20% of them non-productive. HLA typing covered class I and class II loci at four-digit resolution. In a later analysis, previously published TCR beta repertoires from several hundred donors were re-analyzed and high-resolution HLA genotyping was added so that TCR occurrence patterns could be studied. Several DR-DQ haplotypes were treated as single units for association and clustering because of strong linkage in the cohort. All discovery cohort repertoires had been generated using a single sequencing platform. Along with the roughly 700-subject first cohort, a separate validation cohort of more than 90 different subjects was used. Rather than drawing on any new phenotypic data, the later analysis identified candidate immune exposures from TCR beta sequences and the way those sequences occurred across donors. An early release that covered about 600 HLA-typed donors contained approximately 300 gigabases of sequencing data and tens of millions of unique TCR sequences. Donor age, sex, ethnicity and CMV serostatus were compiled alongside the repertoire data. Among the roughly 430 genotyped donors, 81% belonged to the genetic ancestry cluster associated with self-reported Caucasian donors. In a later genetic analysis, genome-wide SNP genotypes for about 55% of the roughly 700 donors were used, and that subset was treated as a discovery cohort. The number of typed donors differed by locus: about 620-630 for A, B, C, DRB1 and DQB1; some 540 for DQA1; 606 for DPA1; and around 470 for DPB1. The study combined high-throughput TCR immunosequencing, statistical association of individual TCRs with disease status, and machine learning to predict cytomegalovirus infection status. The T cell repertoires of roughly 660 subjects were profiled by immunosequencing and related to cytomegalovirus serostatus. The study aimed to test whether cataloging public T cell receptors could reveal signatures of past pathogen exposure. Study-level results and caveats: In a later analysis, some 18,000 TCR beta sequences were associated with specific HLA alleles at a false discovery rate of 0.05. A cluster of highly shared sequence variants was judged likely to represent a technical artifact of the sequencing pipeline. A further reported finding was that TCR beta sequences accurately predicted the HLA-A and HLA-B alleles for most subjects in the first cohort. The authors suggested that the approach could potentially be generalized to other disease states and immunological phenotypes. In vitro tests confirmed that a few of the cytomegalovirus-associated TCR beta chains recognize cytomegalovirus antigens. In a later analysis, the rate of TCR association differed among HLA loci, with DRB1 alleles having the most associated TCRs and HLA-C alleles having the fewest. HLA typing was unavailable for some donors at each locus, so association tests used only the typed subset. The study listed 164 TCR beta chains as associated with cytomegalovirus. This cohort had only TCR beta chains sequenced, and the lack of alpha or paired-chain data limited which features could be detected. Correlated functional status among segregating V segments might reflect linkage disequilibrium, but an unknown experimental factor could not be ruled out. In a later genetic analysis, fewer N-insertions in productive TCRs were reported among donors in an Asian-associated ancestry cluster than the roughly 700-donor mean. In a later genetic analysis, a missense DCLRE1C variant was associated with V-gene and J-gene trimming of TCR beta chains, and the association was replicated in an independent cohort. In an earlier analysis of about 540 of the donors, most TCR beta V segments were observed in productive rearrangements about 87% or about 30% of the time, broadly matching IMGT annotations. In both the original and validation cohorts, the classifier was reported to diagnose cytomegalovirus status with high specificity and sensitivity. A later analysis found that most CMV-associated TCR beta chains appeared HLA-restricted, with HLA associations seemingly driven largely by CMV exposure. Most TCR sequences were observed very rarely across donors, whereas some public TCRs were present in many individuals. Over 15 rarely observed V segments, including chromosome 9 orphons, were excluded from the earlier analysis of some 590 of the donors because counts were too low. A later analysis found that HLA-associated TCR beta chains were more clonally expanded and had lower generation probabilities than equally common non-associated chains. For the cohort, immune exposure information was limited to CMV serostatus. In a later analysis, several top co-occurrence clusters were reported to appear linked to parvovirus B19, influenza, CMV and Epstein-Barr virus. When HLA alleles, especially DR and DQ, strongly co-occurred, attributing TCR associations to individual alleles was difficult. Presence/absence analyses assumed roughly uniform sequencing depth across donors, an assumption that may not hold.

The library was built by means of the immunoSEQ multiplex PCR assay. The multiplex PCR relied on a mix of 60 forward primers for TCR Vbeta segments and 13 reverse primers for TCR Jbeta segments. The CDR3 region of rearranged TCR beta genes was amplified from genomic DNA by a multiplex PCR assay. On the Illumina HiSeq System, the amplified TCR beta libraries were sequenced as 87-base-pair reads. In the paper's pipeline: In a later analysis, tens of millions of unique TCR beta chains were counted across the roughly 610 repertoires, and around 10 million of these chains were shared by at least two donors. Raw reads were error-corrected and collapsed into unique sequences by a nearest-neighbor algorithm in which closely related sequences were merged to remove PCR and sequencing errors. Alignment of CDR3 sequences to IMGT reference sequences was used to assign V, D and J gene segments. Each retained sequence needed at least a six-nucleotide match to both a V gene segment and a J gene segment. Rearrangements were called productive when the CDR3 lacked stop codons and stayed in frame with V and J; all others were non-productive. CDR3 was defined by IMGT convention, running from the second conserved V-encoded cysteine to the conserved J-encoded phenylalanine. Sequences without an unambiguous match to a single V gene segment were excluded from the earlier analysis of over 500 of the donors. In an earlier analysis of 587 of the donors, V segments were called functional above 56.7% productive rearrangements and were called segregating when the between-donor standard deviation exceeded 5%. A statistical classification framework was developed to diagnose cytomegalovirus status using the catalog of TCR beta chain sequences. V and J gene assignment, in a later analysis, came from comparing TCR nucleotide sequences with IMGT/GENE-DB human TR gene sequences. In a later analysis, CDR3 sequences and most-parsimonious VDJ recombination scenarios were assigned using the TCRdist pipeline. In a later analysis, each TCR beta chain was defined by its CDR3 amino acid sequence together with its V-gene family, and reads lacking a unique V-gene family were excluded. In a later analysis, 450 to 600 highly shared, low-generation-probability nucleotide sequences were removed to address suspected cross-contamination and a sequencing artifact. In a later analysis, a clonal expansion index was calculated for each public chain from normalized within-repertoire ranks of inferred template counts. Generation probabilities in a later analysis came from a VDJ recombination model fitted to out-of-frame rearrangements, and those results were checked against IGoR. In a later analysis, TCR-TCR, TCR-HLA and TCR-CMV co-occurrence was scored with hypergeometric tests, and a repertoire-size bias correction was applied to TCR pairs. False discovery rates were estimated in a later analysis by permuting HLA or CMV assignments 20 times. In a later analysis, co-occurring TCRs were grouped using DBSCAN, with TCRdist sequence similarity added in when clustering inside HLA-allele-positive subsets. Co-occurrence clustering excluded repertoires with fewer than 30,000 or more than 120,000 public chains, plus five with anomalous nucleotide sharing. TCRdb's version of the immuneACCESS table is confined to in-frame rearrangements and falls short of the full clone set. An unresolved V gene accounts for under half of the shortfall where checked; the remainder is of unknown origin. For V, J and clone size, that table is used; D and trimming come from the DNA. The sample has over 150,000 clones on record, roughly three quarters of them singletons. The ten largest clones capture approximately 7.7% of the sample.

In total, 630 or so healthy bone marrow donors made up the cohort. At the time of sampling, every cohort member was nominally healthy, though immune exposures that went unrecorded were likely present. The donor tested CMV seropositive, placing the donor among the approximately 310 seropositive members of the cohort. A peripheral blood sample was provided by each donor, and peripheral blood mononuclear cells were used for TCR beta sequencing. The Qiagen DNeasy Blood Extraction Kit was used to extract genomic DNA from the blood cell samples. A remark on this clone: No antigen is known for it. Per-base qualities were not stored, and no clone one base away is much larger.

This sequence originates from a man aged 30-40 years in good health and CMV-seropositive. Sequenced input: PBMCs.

The CDR3 region has the sequence CASSPTGQGVFNYGYTF. The DNA sequence reads TGTGCCAGCAGCCCGACGGGACAGGGGGTTTTTAACTATGGCTACACCTTC. The sequence joins TRBV5-4 to TRBJ1-2, and 11 junctional nucleotides match TRBD1. The germline V gene (reference sequence) supplies CDR1 SGHNT and CDR2 YYREEE. The CDR3 starts with the cysteine, ends with the phenylalanine, and has 17 residues. CDR3 DNA only is kept here, 51 bases in frame from base 1. Trimming accounts for 4 bases at V and 1 base at J, while the number of junction bases matched to no gene is 9.